What follows are 5 T cell receptor beta chains derived from one specimen sequenced in a study of blood T cell repertoires in COVID-19. The table came from immunoSEQ multiplex PCR; TCRdb's copy has only in-frame clones and leaves some out. The table shows about 100,000 clones, with approximately 84% occurring only once. The sample was peripheral blood. Receptor source: a man aged 30 to 39 in a cohort sampled during active COVID-19.

The genes are TRBV19 and TRBJ1-1, with a possible D match to TRBD1 (6 bases). Trimming pared 10 bases from V and 4 bases from J, leaving 19 bases between. The CDR3 sequence is 14 residues long. The germline V gene has CDR1 LNHDA and CDR2 SQIVND (reference sequence). The CDR3 spells CATTTSGAGTEAFF. The CDR3 DNA reads as TGTGCCACTACCACATCAGGGGCGGGCACTGAAGCTTTCTTT.

CDR3 in amino acids: CASSPRTDLYNSPLHF. Here the CDR3 DNA reads TGTGCCAGCAGCCCCCGGACAGATCTTTATAATTCACCCCTCCACTTT. The chain uses TRBV7-8 and TRBJ1-6, with a weak D call TRBD1 (6 bases). This CDR3 has 16 amino acids. V dropped 5 bases and J dropped 4 bases, with 15 bases sitting between them. Germline CDR1 is SGHVS and CDR2 is FQNEAQ.

The rearrangement uses TRBV3-1 (or the pseudogene TRBV3-2) and TRBJ2-6; 10 nucleotides agree with TRBD1. This CDR3 is built from 18 residues. CDR1 is LGHDT and CDR2 is YNNKEL in the germline V gene (reference sequence). Losses at the gene ends were 1 base for V and 4 bases for J; bases not matched to a gene: 7. In DNA form, the CDR3 reads TGTGCCAGCAGCCAAGCTAGACAGGGGGCGGCAGGGGCCAACGTCCTGACTTTC. Amino acid sequence: CASSQARQGAAGANVLTF.

A word on this clone: One end of the junction is discordant with germline, which a read error may explain. J is TRBJ2-5 and V is TRBV7-9; TRBD2 agrees at 11 bases. The CDR3 runs to 17 residues. Germline assignment: CDR1 SEHNR and CDR2 FQNEAQ (reference sequence). CDR3 coding DNA: TGTGCCAGCAACTTAGGCCTAGCGGGGGGAGGACAAGAGACCCAGTACTTC. Its translation: CASNLGLAGGGQETQYF. The full variable domain, with the rest looked up from reference TRBV7-9 and TRBJ2-5, is DTGVSQNPRHKITKRGQNVTFRCDPISEHNRLYWYRQTLGQGPEFLTYFQNEAQLEKSRLLSDRFSAERPKGSFSTLEIQRTEQGDSAMYLCASNLGLAGGGQETQYFGPGTRLLVL.

The chain links TRBV5-4 to TRBJ2-7; 8 bases are a match to TRBD2. The CDR3 sequence is 15 residues long. Looked up from germline, CDR1 is SGHNT and CDR2 is YYREEE (reference sequence). Trimming removed 3 bases from V and 2 bases from J; junction bases left unmatched: 7. The CDR3 spells CASSSLRGATYEQYF. The CDR3 DNA sequence: TGTGCCAGCAGCTCACTGCGGGGGGCAACCTACGAGCAGTACTTC.